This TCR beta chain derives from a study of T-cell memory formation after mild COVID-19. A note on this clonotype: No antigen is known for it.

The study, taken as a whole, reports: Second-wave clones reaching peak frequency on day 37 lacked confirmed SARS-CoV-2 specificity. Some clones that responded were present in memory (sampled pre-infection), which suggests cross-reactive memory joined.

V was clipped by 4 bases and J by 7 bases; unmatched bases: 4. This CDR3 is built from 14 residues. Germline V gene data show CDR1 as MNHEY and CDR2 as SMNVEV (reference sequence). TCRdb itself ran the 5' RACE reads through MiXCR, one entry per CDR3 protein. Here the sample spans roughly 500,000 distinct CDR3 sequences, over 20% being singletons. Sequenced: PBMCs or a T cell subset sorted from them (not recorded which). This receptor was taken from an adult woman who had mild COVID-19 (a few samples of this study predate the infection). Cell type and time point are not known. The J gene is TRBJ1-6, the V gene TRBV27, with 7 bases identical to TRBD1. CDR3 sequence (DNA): TGTGCCAGCAGTTCCGCGGGACAGAATTCACCCCTCCACTTT. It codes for CASSSAGQNSPLHF.